This record covers a single TCR beta chain. Trimming at V came to 1 base and at J to 4 bases, leaving 7 bases not matched to a gene. Germline V gene data show CDR1 as KGHSH and CDR2 as LQKENI. The CDR3 runs to 15 residues. The sample belongs to a study of low-dose radiotherapy and immunotherapy resistance in tumors. Time point described: after trial treatment. Treatment described: LDRT plus nivolumab, ipilimumab, low-dose cyclophosphamide and aspirin (RACIN trial). With TRAV- and TRBV-specific primers, first-strand cDNA was made, covering the alpha and beta chains. Amplification, which lasted roughly 20 PCR cycles, used a constant-region primer and V-primer adapter to amplify TCRs. Isolated mRNA underwent amplification by in vitro transcription. TCRdb re-derived calls from the reads in MiXCR, one entry per CDR3 protein. This sample carries 65,000 to 85,000 distinct CDR3 sequences, less than 20% of them seen once, and the ten largest clones take 1.1% to 1.5%.

This specimen consisted of PBMCs, obtained after low-dose radiotherapy plus immunotherapy. The chain recombines TRBV18 with TRBJ2-7; TRBD2 matches 7 bases. The source of this sequence is a male donor with prostate cancer. CDR3 in DNA: TGTGCCAGCTCACCACGTCAGGGAGGGACTTACGAGCAGTACTTC. Translation: CASSPRQGGTYEQYF.